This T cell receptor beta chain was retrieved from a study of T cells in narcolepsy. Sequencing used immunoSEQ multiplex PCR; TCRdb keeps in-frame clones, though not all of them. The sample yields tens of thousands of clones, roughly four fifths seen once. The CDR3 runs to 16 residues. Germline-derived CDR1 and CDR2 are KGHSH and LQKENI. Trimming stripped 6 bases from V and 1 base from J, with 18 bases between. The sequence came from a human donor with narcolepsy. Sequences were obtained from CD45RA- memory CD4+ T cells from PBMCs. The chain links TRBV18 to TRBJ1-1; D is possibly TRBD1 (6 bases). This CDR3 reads CASSRIRGASNTEAFF. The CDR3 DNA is TGTGCCAGCTCCCGAATCAGGGGAGCTTCGAACACTGAAGCTTTCTTT.